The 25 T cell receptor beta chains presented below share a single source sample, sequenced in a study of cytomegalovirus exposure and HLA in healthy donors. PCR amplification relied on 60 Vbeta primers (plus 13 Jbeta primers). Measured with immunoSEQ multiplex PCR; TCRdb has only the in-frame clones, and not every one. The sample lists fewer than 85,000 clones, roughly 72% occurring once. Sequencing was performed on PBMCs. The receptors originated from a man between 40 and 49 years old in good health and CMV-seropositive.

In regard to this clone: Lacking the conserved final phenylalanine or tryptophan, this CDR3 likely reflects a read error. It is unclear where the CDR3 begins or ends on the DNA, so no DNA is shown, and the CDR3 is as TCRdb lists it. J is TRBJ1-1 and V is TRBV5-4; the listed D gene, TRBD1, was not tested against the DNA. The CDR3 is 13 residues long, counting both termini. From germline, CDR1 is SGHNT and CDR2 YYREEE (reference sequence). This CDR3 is CASSQGRGWDKSV.

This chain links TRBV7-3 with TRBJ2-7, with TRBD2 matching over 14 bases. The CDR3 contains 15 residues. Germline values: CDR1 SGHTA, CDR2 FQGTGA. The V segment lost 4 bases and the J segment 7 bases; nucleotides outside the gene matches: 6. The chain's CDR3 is CASSSRGLAGEEQYF. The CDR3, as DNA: TGTGCCAGCAGCTCAAGGGGACTAGCGGGAGAAGAGCAGTACTTC.

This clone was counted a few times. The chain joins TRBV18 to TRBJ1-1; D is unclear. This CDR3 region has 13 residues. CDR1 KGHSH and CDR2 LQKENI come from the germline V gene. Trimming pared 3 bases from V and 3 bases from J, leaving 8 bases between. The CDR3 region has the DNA TGTGCCAGCTCACCGCGTCGAGACACTGAAGCTTTCTTT. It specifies CASSPRRDTEAFF.

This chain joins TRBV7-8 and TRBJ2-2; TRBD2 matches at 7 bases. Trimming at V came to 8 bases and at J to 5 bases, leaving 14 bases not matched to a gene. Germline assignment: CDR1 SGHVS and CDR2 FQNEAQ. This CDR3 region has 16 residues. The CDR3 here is CASGEGYGARTGELFF. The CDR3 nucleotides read TGTGCCAGCGGGGAGGGATACGGGGCGAGGACCGGGGAGCTGTTTTTT.

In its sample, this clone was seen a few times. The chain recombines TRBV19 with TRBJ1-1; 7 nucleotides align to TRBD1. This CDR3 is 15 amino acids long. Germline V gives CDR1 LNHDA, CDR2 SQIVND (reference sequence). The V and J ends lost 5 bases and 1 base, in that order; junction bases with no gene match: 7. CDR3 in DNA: TGTGCCAGTAGTCCTCTGGACAGGTCGAACACTGAAGCTTTCTTT. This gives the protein CASSPLDRSNTEAFF. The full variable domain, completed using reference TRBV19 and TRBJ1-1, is DGGITQSPKYLFRKEGQNVTLSCEQNLNHDAMYWYRQDPGQGLRLIYYSQIVNDFQKGDIAEGYSVSREKKESFPLTVTSAQKNPTAFYLCASSPLDRSNTEAFFGQGTRLTVV.

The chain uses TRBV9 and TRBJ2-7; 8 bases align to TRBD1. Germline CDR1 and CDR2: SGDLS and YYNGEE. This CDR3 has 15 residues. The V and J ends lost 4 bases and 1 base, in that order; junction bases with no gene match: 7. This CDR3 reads CASSPGDRTSYEQYF. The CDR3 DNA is TGTGCCAGCAGCCCCGGGGACAGGACTTCCTACGAGCAGTACTTC.

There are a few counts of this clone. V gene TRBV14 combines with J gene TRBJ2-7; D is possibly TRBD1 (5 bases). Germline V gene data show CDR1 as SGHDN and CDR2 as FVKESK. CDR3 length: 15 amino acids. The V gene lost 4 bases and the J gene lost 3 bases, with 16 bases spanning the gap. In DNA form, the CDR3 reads TGTGCCAGCAGCCCCGGAAGGGGCAAATACTACGAGCAGTACTTC. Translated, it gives CASSPGRGKYYEQYF.

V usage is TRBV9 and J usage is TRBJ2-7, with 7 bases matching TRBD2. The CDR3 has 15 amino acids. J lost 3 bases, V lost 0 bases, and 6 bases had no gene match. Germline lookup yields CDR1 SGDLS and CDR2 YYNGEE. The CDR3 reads CASSVEPLAVYEQYF. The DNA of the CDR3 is TGTGCCAGCAGCGTAGAACCGCTAGCGGTCTACGAGCAGTACTTC.

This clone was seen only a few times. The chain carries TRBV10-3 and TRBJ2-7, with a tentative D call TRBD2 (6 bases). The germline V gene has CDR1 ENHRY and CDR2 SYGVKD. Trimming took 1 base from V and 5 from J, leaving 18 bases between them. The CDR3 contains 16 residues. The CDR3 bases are TGTGCCATCAGTGAGTTCGCCGGGGGAATCCCTGACGAGCAGTACTTC. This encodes CAISEFAGGIPDEQYF.

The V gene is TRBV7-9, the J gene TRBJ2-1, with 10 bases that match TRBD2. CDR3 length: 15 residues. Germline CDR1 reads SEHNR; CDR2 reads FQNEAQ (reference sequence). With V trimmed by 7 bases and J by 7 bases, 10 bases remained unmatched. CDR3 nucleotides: TGTGCCAGCACCAACAGCGGGGGGGCCAATAATGAGCAGTTCTTC. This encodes CASTNSGGANNEQFF. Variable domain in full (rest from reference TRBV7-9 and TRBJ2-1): DTGVSQNPRHKITKRGQNVTFRCDPISEHNRLYWYRQTLGQGPEFLTYFQNEAQLEKSRLLSDRFSAERPKGSFSTLEIQRTEQGDSAMYLCASTNSGGANNEQFFGPGTRLTVL.

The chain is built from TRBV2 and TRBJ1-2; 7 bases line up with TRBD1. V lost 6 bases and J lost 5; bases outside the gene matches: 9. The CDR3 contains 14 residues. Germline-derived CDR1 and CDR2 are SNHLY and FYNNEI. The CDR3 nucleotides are TGTGCCAGCAGAGATTCAGGGGGACCTTATGGCTACACCTTC. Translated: CASRDSGGPYGYTF. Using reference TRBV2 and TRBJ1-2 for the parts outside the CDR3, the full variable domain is EPEVTQTPSHQVTQMGQEVILRCVPISNHLYFYWYRQILGQKVEFLVSFYNNEISEKSEIFDDQFSVERPDGSNFTLKIRSTKLEDSAMYFCASRDSGGPYGYTFGSGTRLTVV.

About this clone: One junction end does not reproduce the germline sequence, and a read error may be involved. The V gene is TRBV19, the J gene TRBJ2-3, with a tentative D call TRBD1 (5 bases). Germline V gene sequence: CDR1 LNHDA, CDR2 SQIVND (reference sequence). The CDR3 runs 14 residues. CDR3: CASSRARDTDTQYF. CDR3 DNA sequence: TGTGCCAGCAGTAGGGCCAGGGACACAGATACGCAGTATTTT.

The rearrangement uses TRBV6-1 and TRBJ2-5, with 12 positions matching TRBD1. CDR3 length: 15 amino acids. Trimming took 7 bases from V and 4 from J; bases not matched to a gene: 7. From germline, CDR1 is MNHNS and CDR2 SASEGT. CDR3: CASTRDRGLGETQYF. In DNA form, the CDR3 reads TGTGCCAGCACCCGGGACAGGGGGCTTGGAGAGACCCAGTACTTC.

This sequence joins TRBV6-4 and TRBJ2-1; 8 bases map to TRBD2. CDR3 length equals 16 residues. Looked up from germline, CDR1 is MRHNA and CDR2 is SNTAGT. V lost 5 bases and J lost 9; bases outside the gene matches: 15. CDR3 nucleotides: TGTGCCAGCAGTTTTACCGGGACTAGAGGAGGTGGTGAGCAGTTCTTC. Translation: CASSFTGTRGGGEQFF.

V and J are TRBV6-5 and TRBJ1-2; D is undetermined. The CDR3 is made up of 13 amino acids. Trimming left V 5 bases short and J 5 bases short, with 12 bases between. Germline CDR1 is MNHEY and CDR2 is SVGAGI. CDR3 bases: TGTGCCAGCAGTCCGGGTGGAGGATATGGCTACACCTTC. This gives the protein CASSPGGGYGYTF.

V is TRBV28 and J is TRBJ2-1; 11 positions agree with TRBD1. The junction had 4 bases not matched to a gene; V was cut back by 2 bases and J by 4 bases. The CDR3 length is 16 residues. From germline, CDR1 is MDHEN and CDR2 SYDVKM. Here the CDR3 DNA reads TGTGCCAGCAGTTTACTAGGGACAGGGGGATACAATGAGCAGTTCTTC. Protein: CASSLLGTGGYNEQFF.

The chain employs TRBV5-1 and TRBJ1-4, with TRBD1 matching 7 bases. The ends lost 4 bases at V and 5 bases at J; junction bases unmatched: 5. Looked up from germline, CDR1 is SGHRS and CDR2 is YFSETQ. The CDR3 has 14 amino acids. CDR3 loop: CASSGGQPNEKLFF. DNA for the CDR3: TGCGCCAGCAGCGGGGGACAGCCAAATGAAAAACTGTTTTTT.

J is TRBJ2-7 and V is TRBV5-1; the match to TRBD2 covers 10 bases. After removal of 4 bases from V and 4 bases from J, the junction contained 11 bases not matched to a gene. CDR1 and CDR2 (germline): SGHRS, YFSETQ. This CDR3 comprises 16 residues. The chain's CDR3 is CASSPGGLAELYEQYF. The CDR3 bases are TGCGCCAGCAGCCCAGGTGGACTAGCGGAACTTTACGAGCAGTACTTC.

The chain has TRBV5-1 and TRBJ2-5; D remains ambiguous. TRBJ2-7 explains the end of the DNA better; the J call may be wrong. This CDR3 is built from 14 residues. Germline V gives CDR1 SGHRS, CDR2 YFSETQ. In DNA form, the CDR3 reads TGCGCCAGCAGCCTCGAGGCGTCGTCCTACGAGCAGTACTTC. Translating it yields CASSLEASSYEQYF.

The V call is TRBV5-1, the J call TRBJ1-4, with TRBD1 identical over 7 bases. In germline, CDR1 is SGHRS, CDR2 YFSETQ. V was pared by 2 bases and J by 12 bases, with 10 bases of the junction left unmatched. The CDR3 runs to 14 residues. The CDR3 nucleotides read TGCGCCAGCAGCTTCGAACAGGGGCCCCGGGAACTGTTTTTT. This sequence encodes CASSFEQGPRELFF.

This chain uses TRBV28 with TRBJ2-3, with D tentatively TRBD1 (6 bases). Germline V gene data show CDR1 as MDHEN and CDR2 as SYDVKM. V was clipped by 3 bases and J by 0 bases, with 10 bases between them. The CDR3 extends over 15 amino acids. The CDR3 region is CASSFPDSSTDTQYF. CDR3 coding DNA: TGTGCCAGCAGTTTCCCGGACAGTAGCACAGATACGCAGTATTTT.

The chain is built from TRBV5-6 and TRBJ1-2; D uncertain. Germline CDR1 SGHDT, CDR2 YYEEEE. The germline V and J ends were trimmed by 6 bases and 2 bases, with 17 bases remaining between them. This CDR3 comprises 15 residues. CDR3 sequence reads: CASILQRIENYGYTF. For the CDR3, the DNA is TGTGCCAGCATTCTCCAGAGGATTGAGAACTATGGCTACACCTTC.

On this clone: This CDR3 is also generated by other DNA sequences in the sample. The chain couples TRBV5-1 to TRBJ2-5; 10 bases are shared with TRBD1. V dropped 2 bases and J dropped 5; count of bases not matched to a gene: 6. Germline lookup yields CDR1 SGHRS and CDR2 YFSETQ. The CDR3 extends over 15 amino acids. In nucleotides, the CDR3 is TGCGCCAGCAGCTTCCGGGACAGGGGTTCGGAGACCCAGTACTTC. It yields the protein CASSFRDRGSETQYF.

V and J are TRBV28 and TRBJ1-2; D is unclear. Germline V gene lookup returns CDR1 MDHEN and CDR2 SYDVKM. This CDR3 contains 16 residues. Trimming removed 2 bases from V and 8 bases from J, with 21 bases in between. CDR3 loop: CASSLESPGVSGGYTF. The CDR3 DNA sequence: TGTGCCAGCAGTTTAGAGTCCCCCGGGGTGTCCGGGGGCTACACCTTC.

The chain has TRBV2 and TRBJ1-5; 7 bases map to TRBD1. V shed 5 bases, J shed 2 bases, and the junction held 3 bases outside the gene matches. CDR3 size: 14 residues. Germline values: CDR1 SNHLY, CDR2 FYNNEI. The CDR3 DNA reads TGTGCCAGCAGTACAGGACAGGGCAATCAGCCCCAGCATTTT. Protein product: CASSTGQGNQPQHF.